The 17 T cell receptor beta chains in this list originate from one sample, sequenced in a study of T-cell memory formation after mild COVID-19. TCRdb fed the 5' RACE reads into MiXCR, producing one record per CDR3 protein. The sample holds 200,000 to 300,000 distinct CDR3 sequences, 15% to 19% seen once. The sequenced material came from PBMCs or a T cell subset sorted from them (not recorded which). All receptors come from an adult woman who had mild COVID-19 (a few samples of this study predate the infection). Cell type and time point are not known.

This clonotype was detected only a few times. This chain joins TRBV30 and TRBJ1-5; no reliable D call. Germline loops: CDR1 GTSNPN, CDR2 SVGIG (reference sequence). Trimming took 0 bases from V and 2 from J, leaving 11 bases between them. The CDR3 spans 15 residues. The CDR3 sequence is CAWSVGYSGNQPQHF. CDR3 bases: TGTGCCTGGAGTGTAGGGTACAGCGGCAATCAGCCCCAGCATTTT.

This clonotype came up a few times. This chain connects TRBV6-2 or TRBV6-3 to TRBJ1-2; D unclear. This CDR3 is built from 14 residues. The V and J ends lost 6 bases and 7 bases respectively, with 18 bases between them. The V gene's germline CDR1 is MNHEY and CDR2 SVGEGT. CDR3 DNA sequence: TGTGCCAGCAGCTGGACCTCGGGTGCGGCTGGCTACACCTTC. It codes for CASSWTSGAAGYTF.

J is TRBJ1-6 and V is TRBV12-3 or TRBV12-4; 10 bases map to TRBD1. With 9 bases clipped from V and 6 bases from J, the junction kept 5 bases outside the gene matches. CDR3 length equals 14 residues. CDR3 region: CARRGTGANSPLHF. The CDR3 DNA reads TGTGCCAGGAGGGGGACAGGGGCTAATTCACCCCTCCACTTT.

This clonotype has a handful of counts. The chain recombines TRBV5-1 with TRBJ2-1; D possibly corresponds to TRBD2 (5 bases). CDR3 length equals 15 residues. V was cut by 3 bases and J by 1 base, with 11 bases left in between. Germline lookup yields CDR1 SGHRS and CDR2 YFSETQ. CDR3 nucleotide sequence: TGCGCCAGCAGCTACGGGGATTCTTCCTACAATGAGCAGTTCTTC. Protein product: CASSYGDSSYNEQFF.

The chain combines TRBV12-3 or TRBV12-4 with TRBJ1-1; no definite D call. V lost 1 base, J lost 5 bases, and 8 bases lay in between. CDR3 length: 13 residues. The CDR3 nucleotides are TGTGCCAGCAGTTTAGGGATGGAAACTGAAGCTTTCTTT. It encodes CASSLGMETEAFF.

This chain joins TRBV7-9 and TRBJ2-7, with TRBD2 identical over 9 bases. The CDR3 loop spans 15 amino acids. The V gene end was trimmed by 3 bases and the J gene end by 1 base; junction bases not matched to a gene: 4. CDR1 SEHNR and CDR2 FQNEAQ come from the germline V gene (reference sequence). The CDR3 reads CASSFPLAGSYEQYF. The DNA for the CDR3 is TGTGCCAGCAGCTTCCCACTAGCGGGTTCCTACGAGCAGTACTTC.

This clonotype has ten or more counts. The rearrangement links TRBV5-1 to TRBJ1-6, with D possibly matching TRBD1 (5 bases). The V end was cut by 0 bases, the J end by 6 bases, with 16 bases between. The CDR3 is 17 residues long. From germline, CDR1 is SGHRS and CDR2 YFSETQ. The DNA for the CDR3 is TGCGCCAGCAGCTTGGTGGTCGGGGCGGCGGGTAATTCACCCCTCCACTTT. It translates to CASSLVVGAAGNSPLHF.

This clonotype was seen at least ten times. The chain links TRBV4-3 to TRBJ2-6, with 9 bases fitting TRBD2. V was pared by 6 bases and J by 4 bases, with 7 bases of the junction left unmatched. From germline, CDR1 is LGHNA and CDR2 YSLEER. The CDR3 runs 16 residues. The CDR3 reads CASSQQRGAGANVLTF. CDR3 sequence (DNA): TGCGCCAGCAGTCAGCAGCGGGGGGCCGGGGCCAACGTCCTGACTTTC.

The rearrangement joins TRBV6-6 to TRBJ2-7; D may be TRBD2 (6 bases). Germline CDR1 reads MNHNY; CDR2 reads SVGAGI (reference sequence). Trimming left V 7 bases short and J 3 bases short, with 13 bases between. This CDR3 has 13 residues. CDR3 region: CASTKRGGYEQYF. CDR3 in DNA: TGTGCCAGCACGAAGAGGGGAGGCTACGAGCAGTACTTC.

The V call is TRBV6-6, the J call TRBJ2-7, with 7 bases lining up with TRBD1. The V segment lost 7 bases and the J segment 6 bases; nucleotides outside the gene matches: 9. Germline assignment: CDR1 MNHNY and CDR2 SVGAGI (reference sequence). The CDR3 sequence is 13 residues long. The CDR3 reads CASTPTGFSEQYF. The CDR3 DNA reads as TGTGCCAGCACTCCGACAGGGTTCTCCGAGCAGTACTTC.

This clonotype was detected a few times. This sequence joins TRBV27 and TRBJ1-6, with a weak D call TRBD1 (6 bases). Germline CDR1 is MNHEY and CDR2 is SMNVEV (reference sequence). The V and J ends lost 4 bases and 4 bases respectively, with 14 bases between them. This CDR3 region has 16 residues. The CDR3 is CASSSSRGAYNSPLHF. CDR3 DNA sequence: TGTGCCAGCAGTTCTTCCAGGGGCGCGTATAATTCACCCCTCCACTTT.

This clonotype was observed a handful of times. The gene calls are TRBV28 and TRBJ1-3; D is undetermined. Trimming shortened V by 6 bases and J by 0 bases, and 12 bases separated the two germline ends. Per germline, CDR1 MDHEN and CDR2 SYDVKM. The CDR3 spans 15 residues. CDR3 nucleotides: TGTGCCAGCAGCCGCCTTCGAGGCTCTGGAAACACCATATATTTT. It yields the protein CASSRLRGSGNTIYF.

This clonotype was seen ten or more times. The J gene is TRBJ2-7, the V gene TRBV12-3 or TRBV12-4; 10 nucleotides agree with TRBD1. Germline trimming cut 7 bases from V and 1 base from J; bases unmatched to any gene: 4. The CDR3 is 14 amino acids. The CDR3 region has the DNA TGTGCCAGCACCCAGGGACAGGGGTCCTACGAGCAGTACTTC. Protein product: CASTQGQGSYEQYF.

V is TRBV3-1 and J is TRBJ1-2, with 8 bases fitting TRBD1. The CDR3 runs 16 residues. Germline CDR1 LGHDT, CDR2 YNNKEL (reference sequence). Trimming cost V 3 bases and J 1 base; bases outside gene matches: 7. The CDR3, as DNA: TGTGCCAGCAGCCAGAGCGGAGGACAGGGTAACTATGGCTACACCTTC. Residues: CASSQSGGQGNYGYTF.

This clonotype was seen a few times. The V gene is TRBV5-5, the J gene TRBJ1-1; D gene ambiguous. V lost 0 bases to trimming and J lost 3 bases, with 6 bases between them. Germline values: CDR1 SGHKS, CDR2 YYEKEE (reference sequence). The CDR3 loop spans 13 amino acids. Written as DNA, the CDR3 is TGTGCCAGCAGCTTGGCATCCGACACTGAAGCTTTCTTT. Translation: CASSLASDTEAFF. The variable domain in full, completed from reference TRBV5-5 and TRBJ1-1, reads DAGVTQSPTHLIKTRGQQVTLRCSPISGHKSVSWYQQVLGQGPQFIFQYYEKEERGRGNFPDRFSARQFPNYSSELNVNALLLGDSALYLCASSLASDTEAFFGQGTRLTVV.

The rearrangement links TRBV3-1 to TRBJ2-3; D is unclear. Germline V gives CDR1 LGHDT, CDR2 YNNKEL (reference sequence). V lost 2 bases and J lost 1, with 7 bases in between. The CDR3 is made up of 14 amino acids. The CDR3 sequence: CASSQFSRTDTQYF. Here the CDR3 DNA reads TGTGCCAGCAGCCAATTTTCCCGCACAGATACGCAGTATTTT.

The CDR3 bases are TGTGCCAGCAGCGTACAGGGGTATGGCTACACCTTC. Protein sequence: CASSVQGYGYTF. The J gene is TRBJ1-2, the V gene TRBV7-2; 7 positions match TRBD1. The CDR3 covers 12 residues. V trimming: 5 bases; J trimming: 5 bases; junction bases outside the gene matches: 2. In germline, CDR1 is SGHTA, CDR2 FQGNSA.